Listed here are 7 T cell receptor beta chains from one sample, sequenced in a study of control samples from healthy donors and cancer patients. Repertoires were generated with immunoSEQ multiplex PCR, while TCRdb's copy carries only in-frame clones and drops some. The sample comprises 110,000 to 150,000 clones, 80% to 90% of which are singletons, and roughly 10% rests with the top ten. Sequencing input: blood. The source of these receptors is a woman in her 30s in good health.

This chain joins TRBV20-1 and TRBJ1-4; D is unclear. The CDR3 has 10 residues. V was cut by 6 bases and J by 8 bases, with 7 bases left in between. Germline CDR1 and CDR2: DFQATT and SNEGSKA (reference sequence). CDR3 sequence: CSAGFEKLFF. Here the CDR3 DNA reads TGCAGTGCCGGATTCGAAAAACTGTTTTTT.

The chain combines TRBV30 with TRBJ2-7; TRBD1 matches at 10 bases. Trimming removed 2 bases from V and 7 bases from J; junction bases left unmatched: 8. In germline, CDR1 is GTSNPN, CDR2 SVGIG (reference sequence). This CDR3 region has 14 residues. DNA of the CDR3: TGTGCCTGGAGTACAGGGACAGGGGCTGGGGAGCAGTACTTC. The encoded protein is CAWSTGTGAGEQYF.

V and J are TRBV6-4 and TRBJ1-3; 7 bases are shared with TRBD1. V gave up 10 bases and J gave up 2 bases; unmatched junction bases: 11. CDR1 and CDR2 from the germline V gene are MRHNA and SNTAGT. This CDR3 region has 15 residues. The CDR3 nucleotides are TGTGCCACCGACGGCCCCGGGACAGCTGGAAACACCATATATTTT. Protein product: CATDGPGTAGNTIYF.

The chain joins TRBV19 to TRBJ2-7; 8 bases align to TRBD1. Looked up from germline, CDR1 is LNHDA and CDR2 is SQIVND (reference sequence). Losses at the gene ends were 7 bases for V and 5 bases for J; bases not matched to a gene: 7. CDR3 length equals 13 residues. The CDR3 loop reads CASNPGGIDEQYF. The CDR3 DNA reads TGTGCCAGTAATCCAGGGGGCATCGACGAGCAGTACTTC.

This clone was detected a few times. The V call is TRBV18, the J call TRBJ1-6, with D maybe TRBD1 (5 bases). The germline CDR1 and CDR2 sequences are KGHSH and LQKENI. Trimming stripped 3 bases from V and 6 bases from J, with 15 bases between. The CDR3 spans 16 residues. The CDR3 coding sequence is TGTGCCAGCTCACCTAACTCGCAGGGCAGTAATTCACCCCTCCACTTT. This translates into CASSPNSQGSNSPLHF.

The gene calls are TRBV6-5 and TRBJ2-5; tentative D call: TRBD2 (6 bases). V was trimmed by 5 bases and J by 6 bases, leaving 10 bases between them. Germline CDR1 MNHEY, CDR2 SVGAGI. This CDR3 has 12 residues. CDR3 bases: TGTGCCAGCAGTACCCTAGCGAAGACCCAGTACTTC. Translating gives CASSTLAKTQYF.

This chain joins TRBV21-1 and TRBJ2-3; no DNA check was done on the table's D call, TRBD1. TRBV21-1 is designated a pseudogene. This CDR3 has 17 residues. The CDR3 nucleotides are TGTGCCAGCAGCAAAGGCGTATGGCTTGGGGCCACAGATACGCAGTATTTT. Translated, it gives CASSKGVWLGATDTQYF.